This entry lists 8 T cell receptor beta chains sequenced from one sample in a study of T-cell reconstitution after alpha-beta-depleted transplantation in children. Unique molecular identifiers tagged the TCRbeta library. MiXCR, applied by TCRdb to the PCR reads, yields one record per CDR3 protein. Of around 440,000 distinct CDR3 sequences in the sample, roughly 17% were seen once. Sequenced here: PBMCs, mostly from graft donor cells, sampled 360 days after TCRalphabeta/CD19-depleted stem cell transplant. The receptors derive from a boy under two years old who had a stem cell transplant for Wiskott-Aldrich syndrome, so the T cells may come from the graft donor.

This chain connects TRBV5-1 to TRBJ2-1, with D perhaps TRBD1 (6 bases). The germline V gene has CDR1 SGHRS and CDR2 YFSETQ. Trimming removed 0 bases from V and 4 bases from J, with 20 bases in between. The CDR3 has 18 amino acids. CDR3 sequence: CASSLALGGRGPYNEQFF. The CDR3 DNA follows: TGCGCCAGCAGCTTGGCCTTGGGTGGCAGGGGCCCTTACAATGAGCAGTTCTTC.

The J gene is TRBJ2-5, the V gene TRBV6-2 or TRBV6-3, with D perhaps being TRBD1 or TRBD2 (5 bases each). Trimming removed 6 bases at V and 3 bases at J, with 11 bases between. Germline V CDR1 and CDR2: MNHEY, SVGEGT. CDR3 length: 13 amino acids. The CDR3 protein is CASRGTFEETQYF. As DNA, the CDR3 is TGTGCCAGCAGAGGGACCTTCGAAGAGACCCAGTACTTC.

A note on this clonotype: The junction departs from the called germline gene at one end, perhaps through a read error. This chain uses TRBV29-1 with TRBJ2-7; the D gene could be TRBD1 or TRBD2 (5 bases each). This CDR3 has 16 residues. Germline V gene data show CDR1 as SQVTM and CDR2 as ANQGSEA. The CDR3 spells CSVQERVGRGAYEQYF. As DNA, the CDR3 is TGCAGCGTTCAAGAGAGAGTCGGAAGGGGAGCCTACGAGCAGTACTTC.

This clonotype was observed a handful of times. This rearrangement joins TRBV6-5 to TRBJ2-1; 8 bases are shared with TRBD2. The germline V gene encodes CDR1 MNHEY and CDR2 SVGAGI. The junction had 6 bases not matched to a gene; V was cut back by 0 bases and J by 2 bases. This CDR3 has 17 amino acids. The CDR3 is CASSYSKAGDPYNEQFF. The CDR3 nucleotides are TGTGCCAGCAGTTACTCGAAAGCGGGAGATCCCTACAATGAGCAGTTCTTC.

This clonotype has more than one count but fewer than ten. The rearrangement links TRBV15 to TRBJ2-2, with TRBD1 identical over 7 bases. The junction had 4 bases not matched to a gene; V was cut back by 1 base and J by 5 bases. CDR1 LNHNV and CDR2 YYDKDF come from the germline V gene (reference sequence). This CDR3 has 15 residues. The CDR3 nucleotides read TGTGCCACCAGCAGAGTTCAGGGGGAAACCGGGGAGCTGTTTTTT. Its protein product is CATSRVQGETGELFF.

This clonotype was picked up a small number of times. The genes are TRBV9 and TRBJ2-3, with 12 bases lining up with TRBD1. Germline trimming cut 2 bases from V and 7 bases from J; bases unmatched to any gene: 2. The CDR3 totals 14 residues. The V gene's germline CDR1 is SGDLS and CDR2 YYNGEE. For the CDR3, the DNA is TGTGCCAGCAGCGTTGGGACAGGGGGCAATACGCAGTATTTT. Translated: CASSVGTGGNTQYF.

The chain carries TRBV5-1 and TRBJ2-1, with D unresolved. Germline CDR1 reads SGHRS; CDR2 reads YFSETQ. The CDR3 length is 14 residues. V dropped 4 bases and J dropped 6 bases, with 14 bases sitting between them. This chain's CDR3 is CASSLSGSGNEQFF. The CDR3 region has the DNA TGCGCCAGCAGCCTCAGTGGTTCAGGCAATGAGCAGTTCTTC.

The chain has TRBV28 and TRBJ1-5; possibly TRBD1 for D (5 bases). Germline loops: CDR1 MDHEN, CDR2 SYDVKM. The CDR3 is 14 amino acids. V lost 6 bases and J 3 bases, leaving 12 bases between the germline ends. CDR3 DNA sequence: TGTGCCAGCAGACTCGGACACCCCAATCAGCCCCAGCATTTT. This translates into CASRLGHPNQPQHF.